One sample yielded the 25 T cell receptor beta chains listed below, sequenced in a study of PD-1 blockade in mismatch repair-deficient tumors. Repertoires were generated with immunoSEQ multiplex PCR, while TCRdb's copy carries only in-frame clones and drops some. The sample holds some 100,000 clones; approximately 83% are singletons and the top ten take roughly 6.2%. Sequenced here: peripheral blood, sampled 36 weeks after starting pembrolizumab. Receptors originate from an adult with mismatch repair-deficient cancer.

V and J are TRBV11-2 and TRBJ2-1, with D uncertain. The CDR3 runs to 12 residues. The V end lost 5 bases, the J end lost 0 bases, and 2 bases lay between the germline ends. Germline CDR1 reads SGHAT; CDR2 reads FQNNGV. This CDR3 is CASSVSYNEQFF. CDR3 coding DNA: TGTGCCAGCAGCGTCTCCTACAATGAGCAGTTCTTC.

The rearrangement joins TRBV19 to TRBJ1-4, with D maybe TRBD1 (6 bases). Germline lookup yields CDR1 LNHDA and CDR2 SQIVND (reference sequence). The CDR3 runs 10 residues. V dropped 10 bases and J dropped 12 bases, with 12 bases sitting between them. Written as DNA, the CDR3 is TGTGCCACCCGGGACATCGAACTGTTTTTT. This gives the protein CATRDIELFF.

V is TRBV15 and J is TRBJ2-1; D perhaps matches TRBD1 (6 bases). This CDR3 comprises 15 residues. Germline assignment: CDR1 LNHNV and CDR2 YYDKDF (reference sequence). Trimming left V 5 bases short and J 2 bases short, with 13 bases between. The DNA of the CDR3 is TGTGCCACCAGCCAGCAGGGGAACCCCTACAATGAGCAGTTCTTC. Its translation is CATSQQGNPYNEQFF.

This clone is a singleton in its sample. In nucleotides, the CDR3 is TGTGCCAGCAGTTCCAGGCCGACAGGGAGAGGCTATGGCTACACCTTC. As protein: CASSSRPTGRGYGYTF. The V and J genes are TRBV27 and TRBJ1-2; the match to TRBD1 covers 7 bases. CDR1 and CDR2 (germline): MNHEY, SMNVEV (reference sequence). V dropped 4 bases and J dropped 4; count of bases not matched to a gene: 12. The CDR3 is made up of 16 amino acids.

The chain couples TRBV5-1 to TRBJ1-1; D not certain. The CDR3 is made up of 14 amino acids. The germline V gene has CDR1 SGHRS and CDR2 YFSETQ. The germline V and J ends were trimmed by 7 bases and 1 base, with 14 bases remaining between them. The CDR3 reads CASRTLRPNTEAFF. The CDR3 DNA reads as TGCGCCAGCCGTACCCTCCGACCGAACACTGAAGCTTTCTTT.

CDR3: CASSDTWPGQTYNEQFF. CDR3 nucleotide sequence: TGTGCCAGCAGTGACACCTGGCCGGGACAGACCTACAATGAGCAGTTCTTC. This chain joins TRBV6-1 and TRBJ2-1; 7 bases map to TRBD1. J was trimmed by 2 bases and V by 3 bases; bases with no gene match: 10. Germline loops: CDR1 MNHNS, CDR2 SASEGT. This CDR3 spans 17 amino acids.

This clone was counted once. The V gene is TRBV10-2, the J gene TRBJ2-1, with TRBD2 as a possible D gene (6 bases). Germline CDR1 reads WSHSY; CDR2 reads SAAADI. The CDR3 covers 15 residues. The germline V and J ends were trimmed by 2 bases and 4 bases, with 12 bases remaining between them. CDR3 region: CASSELSGRYNEQFF. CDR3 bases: TGCGCCAGCAGTGAGCTTAGCGGAAGATACAATGAGCAGTTCTTC.

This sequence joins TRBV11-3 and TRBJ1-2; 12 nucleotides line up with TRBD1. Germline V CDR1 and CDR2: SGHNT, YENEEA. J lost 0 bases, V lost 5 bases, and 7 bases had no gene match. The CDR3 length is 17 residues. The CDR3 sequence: CASSLSGTGGSNYGYTF. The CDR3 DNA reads TGTGCCAGCAGCCTGTCCGGGACAGGGGGCTCTAACTATGGCTACACCTTC.

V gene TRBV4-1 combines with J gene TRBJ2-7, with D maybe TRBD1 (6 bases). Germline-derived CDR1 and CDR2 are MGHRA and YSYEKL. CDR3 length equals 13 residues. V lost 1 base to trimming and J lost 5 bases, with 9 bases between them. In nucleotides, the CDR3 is TGCGCCAGCAGCCAAGTCGACAGGAACGAGCAGTACTTC. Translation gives CASSQVDRNEQYF.

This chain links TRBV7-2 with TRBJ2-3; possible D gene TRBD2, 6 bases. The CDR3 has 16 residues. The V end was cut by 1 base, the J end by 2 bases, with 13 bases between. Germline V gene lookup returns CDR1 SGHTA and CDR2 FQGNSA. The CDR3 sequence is CASSLVGGGDTDTQYF. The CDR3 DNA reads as TGTGCCAGCAGCTTAGTCGGCGGCGGGGACACAGATACGCAGTATTTT.

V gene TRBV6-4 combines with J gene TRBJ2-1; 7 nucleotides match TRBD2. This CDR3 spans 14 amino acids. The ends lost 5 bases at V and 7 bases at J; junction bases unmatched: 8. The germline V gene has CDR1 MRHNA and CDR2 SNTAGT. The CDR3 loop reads CASSRAGVENEQFF. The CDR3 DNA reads TGTGCCAGCAGTCGCGCGGGAGTGGAAAATGAGCAGTTCTTC.

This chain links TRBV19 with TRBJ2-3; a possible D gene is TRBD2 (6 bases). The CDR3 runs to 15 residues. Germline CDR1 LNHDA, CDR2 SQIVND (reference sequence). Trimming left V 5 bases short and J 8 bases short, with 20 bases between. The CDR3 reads CASSPGESVRGTQYF. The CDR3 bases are TGTGCCAGTAGTCCGGGAGAGTCCGTCCGGGGTACGCAGTATTTT.

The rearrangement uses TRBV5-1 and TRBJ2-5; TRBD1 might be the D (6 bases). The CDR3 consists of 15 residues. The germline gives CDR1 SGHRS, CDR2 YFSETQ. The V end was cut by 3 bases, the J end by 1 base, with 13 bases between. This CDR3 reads CASSSGTQTQETQYF. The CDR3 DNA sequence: TGCGCCAGCAGCTCCGGGACACAAACCCAAGAGACCCAGTACTTC.

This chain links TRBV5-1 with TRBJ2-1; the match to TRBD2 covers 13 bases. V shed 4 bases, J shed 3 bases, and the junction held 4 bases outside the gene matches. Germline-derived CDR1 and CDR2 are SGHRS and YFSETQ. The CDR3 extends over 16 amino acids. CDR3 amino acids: CASSPLAGGDYNEQFF. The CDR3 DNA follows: TGCGCCAGCAGCCCACTAGCGGGAGGGGACTACAATGAGCAGTTCTTC. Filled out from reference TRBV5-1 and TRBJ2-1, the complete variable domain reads KAGVTQTPRYLIKTRGQQVTLSCSPISGHRSVSWYQQTPGQGLQFLFEYFSETQRNKGNFPGRFSGRQFSNSRSEMNVSTLELGDSALYLCASSPLAGGDYNEQFFGPGTRLTVL.

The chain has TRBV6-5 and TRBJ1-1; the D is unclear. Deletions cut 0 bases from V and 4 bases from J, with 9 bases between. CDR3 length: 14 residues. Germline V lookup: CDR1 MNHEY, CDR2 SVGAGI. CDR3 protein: CASSYSFGSTEAFF. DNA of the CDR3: TGTGCCAGCAGTTACTCGTTCGGTTCCACTGAAGCTTTCTTT.

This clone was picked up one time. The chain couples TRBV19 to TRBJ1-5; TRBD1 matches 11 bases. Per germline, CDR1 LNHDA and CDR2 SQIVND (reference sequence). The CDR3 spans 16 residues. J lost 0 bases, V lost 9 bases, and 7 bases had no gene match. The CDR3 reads CASRDRGAISNQPQHF. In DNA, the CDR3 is TGTGCCAGCCGGGACAGGGGGGCGATTAGCAATCAGCCCCAGCATTTT.

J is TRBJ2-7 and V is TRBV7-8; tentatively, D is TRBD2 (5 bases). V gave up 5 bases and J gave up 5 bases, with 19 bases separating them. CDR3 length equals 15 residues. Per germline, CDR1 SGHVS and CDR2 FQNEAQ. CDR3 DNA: TGTGCCAGCAGCCCCCGCTGGCTAGCTGACGACGAGCAGTACTTC. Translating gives CASSPRWLADDEQYF.

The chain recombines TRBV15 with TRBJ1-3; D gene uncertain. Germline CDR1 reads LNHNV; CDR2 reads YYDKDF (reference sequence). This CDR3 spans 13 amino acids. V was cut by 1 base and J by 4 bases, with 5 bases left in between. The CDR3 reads CATSRGLGNTIYF. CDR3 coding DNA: TGTGCCACCAGCAGAGGACTGGGAAACACCATATATTTT. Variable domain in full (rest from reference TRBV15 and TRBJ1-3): DAMVIQNPRYQVTQFGKPVTLSCSQTLNHNVMYWYQQKSSQAPKLLFHYYDKDFNNEADTPDNFQSRRPNTSFCFLDIRSPGLGDTAMYLCATSRGLGNTIYFGEGSWLTVV.

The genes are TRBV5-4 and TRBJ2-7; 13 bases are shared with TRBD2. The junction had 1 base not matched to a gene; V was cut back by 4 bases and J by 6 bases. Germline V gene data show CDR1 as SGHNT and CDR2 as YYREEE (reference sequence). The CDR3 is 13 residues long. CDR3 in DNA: TGTGCCAGCAGCCGGACTAGCGGGGGCGAGCAGTACTTC. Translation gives CASSRTSGGEQYF.

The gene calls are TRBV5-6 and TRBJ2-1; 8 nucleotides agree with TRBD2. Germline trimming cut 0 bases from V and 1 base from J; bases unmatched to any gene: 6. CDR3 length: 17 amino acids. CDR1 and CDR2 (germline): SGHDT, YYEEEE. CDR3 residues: CASSLVGAGGSYNEQFF. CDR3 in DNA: TGTGCCAGCAGCTTGGTAGGGGCGGGAGGTTCCTACAATGAGCAGTTCTTC.

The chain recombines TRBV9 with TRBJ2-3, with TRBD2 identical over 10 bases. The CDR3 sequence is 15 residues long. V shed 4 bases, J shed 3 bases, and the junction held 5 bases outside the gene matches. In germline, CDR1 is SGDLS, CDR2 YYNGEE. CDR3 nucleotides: TGTGCCAGCAGCCCTAAAGCGGGAGGGACAGATACGCAGTATTTT. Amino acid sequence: CASSPKAGGTDTQYF. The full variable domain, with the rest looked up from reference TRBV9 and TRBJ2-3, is DSGVTQTPKHLITATGQRVTLRCSPRSGDLSVYWYQQSLDQGLQFLIQYYNGEERAKGNILERFSAQQFPDLHSELNLSSLELGDSALYFCASSPKAGGTDTQYFGPGTRLTVL.

CDR3 amino acids: CASSLISDEQYF. DNA for the CDR3: TGTGCCAGCAGCTTAATCAGCGACGAGCAGTACTTC. The chain joins TRBV11-3 to TRBJ2-7; D gene ambiguous. Trimming cost V 2 bases and J 5 bases, with 7 bases left between them. Germline CDR1 is SGHNT and CDR2 is YENEEA. The CDR3 loop spans 12 amino acids.

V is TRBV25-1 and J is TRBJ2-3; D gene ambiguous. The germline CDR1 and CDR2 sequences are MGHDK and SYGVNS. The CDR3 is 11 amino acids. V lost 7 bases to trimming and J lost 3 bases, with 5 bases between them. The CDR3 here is CASTYTDTQYF. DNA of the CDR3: TGTGCCAGCACCTATACAGATACGCAGTATTTT. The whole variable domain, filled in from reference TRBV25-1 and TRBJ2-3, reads EADIYQTPRYLVIGTGKKITLECSQTMGHDKMYWYQQDPGMELHLIHYSYGVNSTEKGDLSSESTVSRIRTEHFPLTLESARPSHTSQYLCASTYTDTQYFGPGTRLTVL.

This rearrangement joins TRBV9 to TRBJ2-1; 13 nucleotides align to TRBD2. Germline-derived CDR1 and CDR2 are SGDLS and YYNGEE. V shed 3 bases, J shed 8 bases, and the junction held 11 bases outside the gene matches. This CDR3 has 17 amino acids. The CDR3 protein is CASSAVGGLAGRYEQFF. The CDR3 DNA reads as TGTGCCAGCAGCGCCGTAGGGGGACTAGCGGGAAGGTATGAGCAGTTCTTC. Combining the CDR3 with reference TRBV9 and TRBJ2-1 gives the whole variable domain DSGVTQTPKHLITATGQRVTLRCSPRSGDLSVYWYQQSLDQGLQFLIQYYNGEERAKGNILERFSAQQFPDLHSELNLSSLELGDSALYFCASSAVGGLAGRYEQFFGPGTRLTVL.

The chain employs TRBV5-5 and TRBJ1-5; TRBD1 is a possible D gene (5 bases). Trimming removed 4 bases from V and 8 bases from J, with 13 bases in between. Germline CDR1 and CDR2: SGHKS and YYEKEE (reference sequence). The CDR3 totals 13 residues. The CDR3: CASSPEGAKPQHF. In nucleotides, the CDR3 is TGTGCCAGCAGCCCGGAAGGGGCTAAGCCCCAGCATTTT.